The following is a T cell receptor (beta chain) sequence with its context. J was trimmed by 2 bases and V by 6 bases; bases with no gene match: 7. There are 17 residues in the CDR3. Germline CDR1 is SNHLY and CDR2 is FYNNEI. These data belong to a study of shared clonotypes between healthy human individuals. Adult donors, all healthy and HIV-negative, had no recent acute infections or vaccinations. Libraries were prepared by immunoSEQ multiplex PCR; TCRdb keeps only in-frame clonotypes and omits some of them. The data hold about 1.5 million clones, with approximately 98% observed a single time. The specimen sequenced was naive CD4+ T cells sorted from blood. Stated subset: CD45RA+ positively selected. This TCR was sampled from a man aged 25 to 40 in good health. V and J are TRBV2 and TRBJ1-4; 12 bases fit TRBD1. CDR3 nucleotide sequence: TGTGCCAGCAGACCGGGACAGGGGGCGCGGACTAATGAAAAACTGTTTTTT. Translating it yields CASRPGQGARTNEKLFF.